This TCR beta chain was identified in a study of CD8 T cells in Susac syndrome. Study-wide background: There were Susac syndrome patients who were therapy-naive at blood draw, others on corticosteroids, and others on intravenous immunoglobulin alone.

TCR beta from blood CD8+ and CD4+ T cells was sequenced. An input of roughly 0.45 to 1 ug of RNA was subjected to reverse transcription using random hexamers. The method of amplification for TCR beta CDR3 was immunoSEQ multiplex PCR, covering 54 Vbeta and 13 Jbeta. TCRdb recomputed calls from the immunoSEQ multiplex PCR reads with MiXCR, one row per CDR3 protein. Here the sample spans some 100,000 distinct CDR3 sequences, around 96% being singletons. The germline V gene encodes CDR1 SEHNR and CDR2 FQNEAQ (reference sequence). The CDR3 is 11 residues long. The V gene lost 5 bases and the J gene lost 10 bases, with 11 bases spanning the gap.

Sequenced sample: CD8+ T cells from PBMCs. V usage is TRBV7-9 and J usage is TRBJ1-2; TRBD1 might be the D (5 bases). The sequence derives from a human donor with Susac syndrome. CDR3 loop: CASSGEGYYTF. The CDR3 region has the DNA TGTGCCAGCAGCGGCGAGGGGTACTACACCTTC.